This TCR beta chain originates from a study of T cell changes during pregnancy in multiple sclerosis. Using immunoSEQ multiplex PCR, the repertoire was profiled, and TCRdb retains in-frame clones only, with some absent. Of 40,000 to 60,000 clones detected, 85% to 90% appear once; the ten largest clones hold over 1.2%. CDR1 and CDR2 from the germline V gene are MGHDK and SYGVNS. The CDR3 is 13 residues long. Trimming took 8 bases from V and 3 from J; bases not matched to a gene: 5. The clonotype originates from a female donor in good health, enrolled as a control in a pregnancy study. The sample was peripheral blood, taken in the first trimester of pregnancy. The chain combines TRBV25-1 with TRBJ2-3; 7 bases match TRBD2. The CDR3 region has the DNA TGTGCCAGCGGGGGGGGGTGGACAGATACGCAGTATTTT. Protein sequence: CASGGGWTDTQYF.